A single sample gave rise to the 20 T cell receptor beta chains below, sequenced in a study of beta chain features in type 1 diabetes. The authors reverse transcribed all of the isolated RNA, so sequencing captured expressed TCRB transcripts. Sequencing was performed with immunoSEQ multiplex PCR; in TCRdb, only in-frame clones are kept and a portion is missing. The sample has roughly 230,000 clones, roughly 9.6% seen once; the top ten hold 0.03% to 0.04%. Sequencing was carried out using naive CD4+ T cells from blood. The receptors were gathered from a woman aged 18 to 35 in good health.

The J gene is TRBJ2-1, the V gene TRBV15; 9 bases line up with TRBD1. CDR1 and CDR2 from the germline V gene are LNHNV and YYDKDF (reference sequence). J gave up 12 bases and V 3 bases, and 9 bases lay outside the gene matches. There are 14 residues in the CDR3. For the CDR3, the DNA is TGTGCCACCAGCAGTCCAAACAGGGGGCGAGGGCAGTTCTTC. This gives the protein CATSSPNRGRGQFF.

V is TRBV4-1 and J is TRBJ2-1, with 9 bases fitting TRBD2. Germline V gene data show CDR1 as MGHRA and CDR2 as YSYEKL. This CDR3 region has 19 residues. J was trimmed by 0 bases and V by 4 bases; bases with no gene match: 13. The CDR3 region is CASSPNEASGKSSYNEQFF. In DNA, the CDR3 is TGCGCCAGCAGCCCCAACGAGGCTAGCGGGAAGAGCTCCTACAATGAGCAGTTCTTC.

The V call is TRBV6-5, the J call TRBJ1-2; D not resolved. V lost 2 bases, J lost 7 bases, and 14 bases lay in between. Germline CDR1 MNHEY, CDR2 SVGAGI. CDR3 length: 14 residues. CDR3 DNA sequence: TGTGCCAGCAGTTACCGTCCAAGGGAGCGTGGCTACACCTTC. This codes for CASSYRPRERGYTF.

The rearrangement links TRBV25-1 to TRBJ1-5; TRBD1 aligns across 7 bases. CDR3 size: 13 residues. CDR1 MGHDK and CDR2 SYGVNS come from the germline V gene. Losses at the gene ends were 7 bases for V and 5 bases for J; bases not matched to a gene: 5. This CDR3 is CASTQGVDQPQHF. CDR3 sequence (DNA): TGTGCCAGCACCCAGGGGGTCGATCAGCCCCAGCATTTT.

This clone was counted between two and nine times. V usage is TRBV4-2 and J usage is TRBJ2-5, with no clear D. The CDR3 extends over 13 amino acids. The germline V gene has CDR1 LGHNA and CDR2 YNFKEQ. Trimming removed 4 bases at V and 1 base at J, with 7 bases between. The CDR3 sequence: CASSLGGQETQYF. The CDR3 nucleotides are TGTGCCAGCAGCCTAGGCGGCCAAGAGACCCAGTACTTC.

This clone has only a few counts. The CDR3 DNA reads as TGCGCCAGCAGCTTCGACAGGGGGAACACTGAAGCTTTCTTT. Protein: CASSFDRGNTEAFF. V is TRBV5-1 and J is TRBJ1-1, with 8 bases identical to TRBD1. The ends lost 2 bases at V and 1 base at J; junction bases unmatched: 1. The CDR3 totals 14 residues. Germline loops: CDR1 SGHRS, CDR2 YFSETQ.

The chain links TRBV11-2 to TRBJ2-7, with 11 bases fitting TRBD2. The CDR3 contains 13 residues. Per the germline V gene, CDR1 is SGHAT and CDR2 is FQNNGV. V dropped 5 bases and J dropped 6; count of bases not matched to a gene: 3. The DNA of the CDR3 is TGTGCCAGCAGCCCGGGACTAGCGGCCGAGCAGTACTTC. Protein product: CASSPGLAAEQYF.

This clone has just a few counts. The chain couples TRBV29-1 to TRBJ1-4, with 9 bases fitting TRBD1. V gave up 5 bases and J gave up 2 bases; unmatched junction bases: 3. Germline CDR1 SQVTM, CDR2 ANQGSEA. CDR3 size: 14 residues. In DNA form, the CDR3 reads TGCAGCGTTCTCGGACAGGGGACTAATGAAAAACTGTTTTTT. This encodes CSVLGQGTNEKLFF. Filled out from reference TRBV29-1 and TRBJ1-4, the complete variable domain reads SAVISQKPSRDICQRGTSLTIQCQVDSQVTMMFWYRQQPGQSLTLIATANQGSEATYESGFVIDKFPISRPNLTFSTLTVSNMSPEDSSIYLCSVLGQGTNEKLFFGSGTQLSVL.

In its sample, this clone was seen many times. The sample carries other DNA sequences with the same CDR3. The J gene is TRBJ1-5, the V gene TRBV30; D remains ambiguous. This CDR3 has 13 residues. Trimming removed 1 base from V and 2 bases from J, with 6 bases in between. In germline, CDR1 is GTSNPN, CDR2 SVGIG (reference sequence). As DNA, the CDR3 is TGTGCCTGGAGTGCCGGAGGCAATCAGCCCCAGCATTTT. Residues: CAWSAGGNQPQHF. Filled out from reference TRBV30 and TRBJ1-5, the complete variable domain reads SQTIHQWPATLVQPVGSPLSLECTVEGTSNPNLYWYRQAAGRGLQLLFYSVGIGQISSEVPQNLSASRPQDRQFILSSKKLLLSDSGFYLCAWSAGGNQPQHFGDGTRLSIL.

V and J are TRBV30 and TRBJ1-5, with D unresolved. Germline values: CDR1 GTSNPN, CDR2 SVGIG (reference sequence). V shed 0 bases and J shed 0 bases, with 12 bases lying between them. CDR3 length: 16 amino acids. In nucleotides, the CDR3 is TGTGCCTGGAGTGTACATGGGCCTACTAGCAATCAGCCCCAGCATTTT. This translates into CAWSVHGPTSNQPQHF.

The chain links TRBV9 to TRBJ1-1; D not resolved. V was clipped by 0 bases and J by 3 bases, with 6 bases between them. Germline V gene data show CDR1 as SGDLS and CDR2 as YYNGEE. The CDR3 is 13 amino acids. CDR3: CASSVVSDTEAFF. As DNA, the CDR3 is TGTGCCAGCAGCGTAGTCAGCGACACTGAAGCTTTCTTT.

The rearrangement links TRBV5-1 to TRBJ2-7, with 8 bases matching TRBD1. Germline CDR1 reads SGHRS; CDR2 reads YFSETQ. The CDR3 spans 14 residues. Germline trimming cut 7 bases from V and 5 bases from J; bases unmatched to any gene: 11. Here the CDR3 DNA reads TGCGCCAGCCGCCTCCCAGGACAGGGCCACGAGCAGTACTTC. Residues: CASRLPGQGHEQYF.

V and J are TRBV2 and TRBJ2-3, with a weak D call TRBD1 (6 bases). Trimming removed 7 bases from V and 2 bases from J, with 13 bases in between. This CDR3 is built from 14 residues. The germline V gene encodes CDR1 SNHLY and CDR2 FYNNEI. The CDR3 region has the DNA TGTGCCAGCATGGTGGACAGCAACACAGATACGCAGTATTTT. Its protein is CASMVDSNTDTQYF. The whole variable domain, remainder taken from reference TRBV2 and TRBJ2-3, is EPEVTQTPSHQVTQMGQEVILRCVPISNHLYFYWYRQILGQKVEFLVSFYNNEISEKSEIFDDQFSVERPDGSNFTLKIRSTKLEDSAMYFCASMVDSNTDTQYFGPGTRLTVL.

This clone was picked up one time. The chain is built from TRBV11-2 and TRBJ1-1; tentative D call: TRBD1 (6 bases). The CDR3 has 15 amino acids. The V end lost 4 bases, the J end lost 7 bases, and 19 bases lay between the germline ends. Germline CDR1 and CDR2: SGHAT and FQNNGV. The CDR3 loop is CASSSRIQGRGEAFF. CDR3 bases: TGTGCCAGCAGCTCTAGGATACAGGGTCGGGGTGAAGCTTTCTTT.

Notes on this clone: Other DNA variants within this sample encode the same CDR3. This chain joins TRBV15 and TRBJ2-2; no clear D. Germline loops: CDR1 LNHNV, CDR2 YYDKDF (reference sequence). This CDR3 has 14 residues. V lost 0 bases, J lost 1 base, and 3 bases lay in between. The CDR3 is CATSRDRNTGELFF. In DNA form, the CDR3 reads TGTGCCACCAGCAGAGACAGGAACACCGGGGAGCTGTTTTTT.

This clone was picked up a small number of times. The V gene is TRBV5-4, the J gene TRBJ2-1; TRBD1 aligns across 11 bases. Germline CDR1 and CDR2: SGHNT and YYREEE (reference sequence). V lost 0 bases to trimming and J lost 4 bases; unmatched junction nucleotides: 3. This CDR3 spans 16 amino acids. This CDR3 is CASSLGGTGGYNEQFF. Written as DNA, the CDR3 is TGTGCCAGCAGCTTGGGTGGGACAGGGGGTTACAATGAGCAGTTCTTC.

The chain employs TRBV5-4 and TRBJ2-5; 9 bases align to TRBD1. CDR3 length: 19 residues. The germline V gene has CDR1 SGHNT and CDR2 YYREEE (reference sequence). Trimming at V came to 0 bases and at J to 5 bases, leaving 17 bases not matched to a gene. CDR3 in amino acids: CASSLGFRRVQGARETQYF. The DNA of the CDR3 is TGTGCCAGCAGCTTGGGGTTCAGAAGGGTACAGGGGGCTCGGGAGACCCAGTACTTC.

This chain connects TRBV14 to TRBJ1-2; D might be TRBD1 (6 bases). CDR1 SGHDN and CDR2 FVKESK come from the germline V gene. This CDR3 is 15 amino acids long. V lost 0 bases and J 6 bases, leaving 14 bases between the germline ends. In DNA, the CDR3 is TGTGCCAGCAGCCAAGACCGCTCGGGACACGATGGCTACACCTTC. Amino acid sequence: CASSQDRSGHDGYTF. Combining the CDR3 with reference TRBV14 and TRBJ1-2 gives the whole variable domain EAGVTQFPSHSVIEKGQTVTLRCDPISGHDNLYWYRRVMGKEIKFLLHFVKESKQDESGMPNNRFLAERTGGTYSTLKVQPAELEDSGVYFCASSQDRSGHDGYTFGSGTRLTVV.

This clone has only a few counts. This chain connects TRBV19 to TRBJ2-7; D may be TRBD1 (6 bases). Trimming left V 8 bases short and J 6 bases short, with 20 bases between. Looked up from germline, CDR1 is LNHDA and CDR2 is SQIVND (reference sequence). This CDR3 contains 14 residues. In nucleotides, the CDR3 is TGTGCCAGTGAAGGGGGAGTTGGCCTCGGCGAGCAGTACTTC. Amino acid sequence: CASEGGVGLGEQYF.

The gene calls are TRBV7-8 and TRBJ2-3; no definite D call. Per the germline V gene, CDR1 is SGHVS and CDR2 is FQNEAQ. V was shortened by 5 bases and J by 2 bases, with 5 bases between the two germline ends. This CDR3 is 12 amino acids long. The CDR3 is CASSQYTDTQYF. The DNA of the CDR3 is TGTGCCAGCAGCCAGTACACAGATACGCAGTATTTT.